This T cell receptor beta chain was sequenced in a study of T cells after yellow fever vaccination (dated by TCRdb to the late 2010s). As for the study more broadly: Libraries from fractions with low cell numbers were prepared with the SMART-Seq v4 Ultra Low Input RNA kit. To follow T-cell clones before and after both primary and booster YFV17D yellow fever vaccination, bulk TCR alpha and beta repertoires underwent longitudinal sequencing. Bulk PBMC replicates and cell subsets were isolated from blood drawn at multiple timepoints before and after both primary and secondary immunization. Two healthy male donors, one aged 18 to 30 and one aged 30 to 39 years, made up the cohort. Beyond this particular receptor, the publication reports: Only a couple of donors were included in the study, so the extent to which the findings can be generalized is limited. A small fraction of clonotypes appeared in both the CD4 and CD8 compartments, likely as a result of convergent recombination. Compared with the primary T-cell response, the secondary T-cell response was faster but weaker, reaching its peak on day 5 rather than on day 15. Most clones expanded after primary vaccination were re-detected after the booster (almost 98% of CD4 and approximately 85% of CD8), suggesting broad memory maintenance. Computational filtering was required because FACS-sorted repertoires could contain abundant contaminating clonotypes from the bulk population.

TCR cDNA was synthesized by 5'RACE template switching, which introduced a universal primer site and unique molecular identifiers. cDNA synthesis was primed from both the TCR alpha and TCR beta constant segments. Libraries were amplified in two PCR steps, with sample barcodes and sequencing adapters added in the second step. Sequencing of libraries was done on Illumina HiSeq 2500 (2x100 bp) or NovaSeq (2x150 bp). As for the original processing: Demultiplexing of reads and collapsing into UMI consensus sequences were performed with MIGEC, and V(D)J alignment was carried out with MiXCR. Vaccine-responding clonotypes were identified with edgeR using replicate PBMC samples, with FDR below 0.01 and a log2 fold change above 5 up to day 15 being required. Bulk clonotypes were assigned CD4 or CD8 identity according to which sequenced CD4 or CD8 repertoire held them at higher abundance. TCRdb handled the public reads itself, with Q25 trimming in fastp and clone calling in MiXCR, and kept productive beta chains. Entries that share a CDR3 protein sequence are merged under the most common genes and DNA. The V and J calls and clone size are TCRdb's, not the authors'. The sample contains 200,000 or so distinct CDR3 sequences, roughly 6.2% of them found a single time. The ten largest clones add up to 1.1% of the sample.

The sample's treatment or condition, from its label and the paper: live attenuated yellow fever vaccine strain. PBMCs were isolated from peripheral blood using a standard Ficoll-Paque protocol. Dynabeads CD4 and CD8 positive selection kits were used to isolate the CD4 and CD8 T-cell fractions. RNA was extracted with TriZol from bulk PBMCs, CD4 and CD8 fractions, and dextramer-positive and dextramer-negative fractions. From its cysteine to its phenylalanine, the CDR3 spans 19 amino acids. The sequence is cut down to CDR3 DNA, 57 bases in frame from base 1. Via the germline V gene, CDR1 is SGDLS and CDR2 YYNGEE. At the junction V is shortened by 3 bases and J by 4 bases; bases outside the gene matches: 16. Comments on this clonotype: The antigen it recognizes is unknown. Base qualities were left out, and no much larger clone turns up one base away.

This receptor was obtained from a man aged 30-40 years who received the YFV17D yellow fever vaccine. The V gene is TRBV9 and the J gene is TRBJ2-1, with 10 bases aligning to TRBD2. The sequencing here drew on CD4+ T cells sorted from PBMCs, taken on the day of the yellow fever booster vaccination. The DNA is TGTGCCAGCAGCGAAAGTTGGAGCGGGAGGGCCCTCGGATACAATGAGCAGTTCTTC. It is translated as CASSESWSGRALGYNEQFF.